This T cell receptor (beta chain) was observed in a study of OX40 agonist ivuxolimab in advanced cancers. Broader study findings: Blood T cells, both CD4+ and CD8+, expanded clonally by week 6 at 0.1 to 3.0 mg/kg. Clonal expansion was among the lowest in partial responders at 0.1-3.0 mg/kg, especially CD8+.

Sequencing used immunoSEQ multiplex PCR; TCRdb keeps in-frame clones, though not all of them. The sample contains around 50,000 clones, approximately 90% of which appear only once. In its sample, this clone ranks as medium-sized. Its cognate antigen is unknown. Losses at the gene ends were 1 base for V and 8 bases for J; bases not matched to a gene: 1. Per the germline V gene, CDR1 is SQVTM and CDR2 is ANQGSEA. The CDR3 length is 11 residues. This sample comprised CD4+ or CD8+ T cells sorted from blood, obtained in a trial of the OX40 agonist ivuxolimab. The TCR was taken from an adult with an advanced solid tumor such as melanoma, head and neck, liver or kidney cancer. The chain links TRBV29-1 to TRBJ1-2, with 7 bases that match TRBD1. The CDR3 DNA is TGCAGCGTTGAAGGGGACAGCGGCTACACCTTC. Amino acids: CSVEGDSGYTF.